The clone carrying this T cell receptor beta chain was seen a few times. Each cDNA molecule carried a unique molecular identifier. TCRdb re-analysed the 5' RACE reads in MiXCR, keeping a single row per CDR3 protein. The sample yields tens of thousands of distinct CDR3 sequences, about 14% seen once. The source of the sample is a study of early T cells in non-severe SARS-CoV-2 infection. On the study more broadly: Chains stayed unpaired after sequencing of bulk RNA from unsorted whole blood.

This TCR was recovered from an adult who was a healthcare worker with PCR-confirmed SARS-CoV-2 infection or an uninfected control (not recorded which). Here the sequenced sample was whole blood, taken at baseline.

Written as DNA, the CDR3 is TGCGCCAGCAGCCTGACGGAGAATTCACCCCTCCACTTT. It yields the protein CASSLTENSPLHF. V gene TRBV5-1 combines with J gene TRBJ1-6; D remains ambiguous. The CDR3 loop spans 13 amino acids. V lost 4 bases and J lost 7, with 9 bases in between. CDR1 is SGHRS and CDR2 is YFSETQ in the germline V gene. The entire variable domain, with the rest obtained from reference TRBV5-1 and TRBJ1-6, is as follows: KAGVTQTPRYLIKTRGQQVTLSCSPISGHRSVSWYQQTPGQGLQFLFEYFSETQRNKGNFPGRFSGRQFSNSRSEMNVSTLELGDSALYLCASSLTENSPLHFGNGTRLTVT.